These 27 T cell receptor beta chains originate from one sample sequenced in a study of T cell responses to AZD1222 COVID-19 vaccine. Libraries were prepared by immunoSEQ multiplex PCR; TCRdb keeps only in-frame clonotypes and omits some of them. The data show tens of thousands of clones, roughly nine tenths seen once. The starting material was peripheral blood, obtained 28 days after the second AZD1222 dose. The receptors were gathered from an adult who received the AZD1222 COVID-19 vaccine.

This clone showed up just a few times. The V and J genes are TRBV11-2 and TRBJ1-3; D might be TRBD1 (5 bases). Between the trimmed V and J ends, which lost 3 bases and 2 bases, there was a span of 17 bases. The CDR3 sequence is 17 residues long. Germline assignment: CDR1 SGHAT and CDR2 FQNNGV. CDR3 sequence: CASSFPHGGGAGNTIYF. For the CDR3, the DNA is TGTGCCAGCAGCTTCCCCCACGGGGGAGGAGCTGGAAACACCATATATTTT.

The chain carries TRBV19 and TRBJ2-3, with D perhaps TRBD2 (5 bases). The V end lost 6 bases, the J end lost 4 bases, and 20 bases lay between the germline ends. Germline V gene sequence: CDR1 LNHDA, CDR2 SQIVND (reference sequence). The CDR3 loop spans 16 amino acids. The CDR3 DNA sequence: TGTGCCAGTAGCCTACCGGTGGGCCTAGCAGCAGATACGCAGTATTTT. It translates to CASSLPVGLAADTQYF.

This clone has just one count. V is TRBV5-4 and J is TRBJ2-1; 9 bases match TRBD2. The CDR3 covers 17 residues. After removal of 0 bases from V and 7 bases from J, the junction contained 11 bases not matched to a gene. Germline V lookup: CDR1 SGHNT, CDR2 YYREEE (reference sequence). The DNA of the CDR3 is TGTGCCAGCAGCTTGGGTGGCGGGGGGGCCTTTTTGAATGAGCAGTTCTTC. Its translation is CASSLGGGGAFLNEQFF.

The rearrangement links TRBV6-5 to TRBJ2-7; D is uncertain. CDR1 is MNHEY and CDR2 is SVGAGI in the germline V gene. The CDR3 contains 12 residues. Deletions cut 6 bases from V and 2 bases from J, with 8 bases between. The CDR3 is CASSGNTYEQYV. CDR3 nucleotides: TGTGCCAGCAGCGGAAATACCTACGAGCAGTACGTC.

The chain has TRBV4-1 and TRBJ2-7, with 9 positions matching TRBD1. The J segment lost 1 base and the V segment lost 3 bases, leaving 4 bases of the junction unmatched. Germline lookup yields CDR1 MGHRA and CDR2 YSYEKL. The CDR3 is 15 residues long. Written as DNA, the CDR3 is TGCGCCAGCAGCCAGGGACAGGGAAATTCCTACGAGCAGTACTTC. Encoded protein: CASSQGQGNSYEQYF.

The chain uses TRBV4-2 and TRBJ1-2, with TRBD1 identical over 8 bases. Germline values: CDR1 LGHNA, CDR2 YNFKEQ. V was pared by 7 bases and J by 3 bases, with 10 bases of the junction left unmatched. CDR3 length: 15 amino acids. The CDR3 nucleotides are TGTGCCAGCAACGACGGACAGGGCGGGGACTATGGCTACACCTTC. Residues: CASNDGQGGDYGYTF.

This chain connects TRBV3-1 (or the pseudogene TRBV3-2) to TRBJ1-5, with D possibly TRBD1 on 5 matching bases. The CDR3 totals 17 residues. V lost 0 bases, J lost 2 bases, and 14 bases lay in between. Germline V gene sequence: CDR1 LGHDT, CDR2 YNNKEL (reference sequence). Here the CDR3 reads CASSQEGPNWGNQPQHF. The CDR3 DNA is TGTGCCAGCAGCCAAGAGGGGCCCAACTGGGGCAATCAGCCCCAGCATTTT.

The rearrangement uses TRBV5-5 and TRBJ1-3; D not certain. Germline loops: CDR1 SGHKS, CDR2 YYEKEE (reference sequence). The CDR3 covers 15 residues. The V and J ends lost 3 bases and 0 bases respectively, with 10 bases between them. This chain's CDR3 is CASSSRTGSGNTIYF. CDR3 coding DNA: TGTGCCAGCAGCTCCAGGACTGGCTCTGGAAACACCATATATTTT. Full variable domain (rest looked up from reference TRBV5-5 and TRBJ1-3): DAGVTQSPTHLIKTRGQQVTLRCSPISGHKSVSWYQQVLGQGPQFIFQYYEKEERGRGNFPDRFSARQFPNYSSELNVNALLLGDSALYLCASSSRTGSGNTIYFGEGSWLTVV.

This chain links TRBV27 with TRBJ2-7; 7 bases line up with TRBD2. The V gene's germline CDR1 is MNHEY and CDR2 SMNVEV (reference sequence). The length of the CDR3 is 17 residues. V lost 4 bases to trimming and J lost 0 bases; unmatched junction nucleotides: 12. The CDR3, as DNA: TGTGCCAGCAGTTCATCCCGGGCTAGCGGCACCTCCTACGAGCAGTACGTC. Translated: CASSSSRASGTSYEQYV.

J is TRBJ1-2 and V is TRBV9; TRBD1 might be the D (5 bases). Germline V gene data show CDR1 as SGDLS and CDR2 as YYNGEE. CDR3 length: 14 residues. Trimming took 4 bases from V and 3 from J, leaving 13 bases between them. CDR3 nucleotides: TGTGCCAGCAGCAACGGGGCCCGGGACTATGGCTACACCTTC. Amino acid sequence: CASSNGARDYGYTF.

This clone was found a few times. V usage is TRBV5-8 and J usage is TRBJ1-5, with unresolved D. The CDR3 is made up of 13 amino acids. CDR1 is SGHTS and CDR2 is YDEGEE in the germline V gene. Between the trimmed V and J ends, which lost 9 bases and 2 bases, there was a span of 12 bases. CDR3 in DNA: TGTGCCACAGCACGGGTCCGCAATCAGCCCCAGCATTTT. It translates to CATARVRNQPQHF.

The CDR3 DNA reads as TGTGCCAGCAGCCAAGACGCGGATACGCAGTATTTT. Protein product: CASSQDADTQYF. The V call is TRBV3-1 (or the pseudogene TRBV3-2), the J call TRBJ2-3; D unresolved. This CDR3 region has 12 residues. V lost 0 bases and J lost 6, with 4 bases in between. Germline lookup yields CDR1 LGHDT and CDR2 YNNKEL (reference sequence).

The chain carries TRBV7-3 and TRBJ2-5, with a tentative D call TRBD2 (6 bases). V was trimmed by 2 bases and J by 5 bases, leaving 12 bases between them. Germline values: CDR1 SGHTA, CDR2 FQGTGA. There are 14 residues in the CDR3. CDR3 amino acids: CASSLGLGGETQYF. CDR3 bases: TGTGCCAGCAGCTTAGGCCTCGGGGGTGAGACCCAGTACTTC.

The chain combines TRBV6-4 with TRBJ2-2; 7 bases agree with TRBD1. The ends lost 4 bases at V and 4 bases at J; junction bases unmatched: 12. Germline CDR1 and CDR2: MRHNA and SNTAGT. The CDR3 runs to 17 residues. The CDR3 reads CASSAHLGGSTTGELFF. The CDR3 coding sequence is TGTGCCAGCAGTGCCCACCTAGGGGGCTCGACCACCGGGGAGCTGTTTTTT.

The CDR3 nucleotides read TGCGCCAGCAGCCAGGACTGGGAAAAACTGTTTTTT. Translation gives CASSQDWEKLFF. The chain carries TRBV5-1 and TRBJ1-4; D remains ambiguous. CDR1 and CDR2 (germline): SGHRS, YFSETQ. Trimming pared 4 bases from V and 8 bases from J, leaving 9 bases between. This CDR3 spans 12 amino acids. The full variable domain, its missing parts supplied by reference TRBV5-1 and TRBJ1-4, is KAGVTQTPRYLIKTRGQQVTLSCSPISGHRSVSWYQQTPGQGLQFLFEYFSETQRNKGNFPGRFSGRQFSNSRSEMNVSTLELGDSALYLCASSQDWEKLFFGSGTQLSVL.

The V call is TRBV15, the J call TRBJ2-1, with D possibly matching TRBD2 (5 bases). There are 15 residues in the CDR3. The germline V gene has CDR1 LNHNV and CDR2 YYDKDF (reference sequence). Trimming removed 3 bases at V and 2 bases at J, with 11 bases between. CDR3 DNA: TGTGCCACCAGCAGTTGGCTAGCAACCTACAATGAGCAGTTCTTC. Protein product: CATSSWLATYNEQFF. The complete variable domain, with remaining parts taken from reference TRBV15 and TRBJ2-1, reads DAMVIQNPRYQVTQFGKPVTLSCSQTLNHNVMYWYQQKSSQAPKLLFHYYDKDFNNEADTPDNFQSRRPNTSFCFLDIRSPGLGDTAMYLCATSSWLATYNEQFFGPGTRLTVL.

The V and J genes are TRBV27 and TRBJ1-1; no definite D call. The V gene lost 2 bases and the J gene lost 0 bases, with 16 bases spanning the gap. Germline CDR1 reads MNHEY; CDR2 reads SMNVEV (reference sequence). CDR3 size: 17 residues. The CDR3 loop is CASSLVGSSYMNTEAFF. The CDR3 DNA sequence: TGTGCCAGCAGTTTAGTGGGCAGCAGTTATATGAACACTGAAGCTTTCTTT.

This chain joins TRBV15 and TRBJ2-7, with TRBD1 matching 11 bases. J lost 3 bases, V lost 3 bases, and 7 bases had no gene match. CDR3 length: 16 residues. Germline CDR1 LNHNV, CDR2 YYDKDF (reference sequence). The CDR3 spells CATSSPLDRGLYEQYF. CDR3 sequence (DNA): TGTGCCACCAGCAGCCCCCTGGACAGGGGGCTCTACGAGCAGTACTTC.

V gene TRBV19 combines with J gene TRBJ1-2; weak D call: TRBD1 (5 bases). Trimming removed 3 bases at V and 2 bases at J, with 28 bases between. The germline V gene has CDR1 LNHDA and CDR2 SQIVND (reference sequence). The CDR3 is 20 amino acids. CDR3 in DNA: TGTGCCAGTAGTATGGGCGGGCCCACTCCGACAGCCCTCCTAAACTATGGCTACACCTTC. Translated, it gives CASSMGGPTPTALLNYGYTF.

The rearrangement joins TRBV15 to TRBJ1-2, with D perhaps matching TRBD1 (6 bases). The CDR3 is 17 residues long. The germline V gene encodes CDR1 LNHNV and CDR2 YYDKDF (reference sequence). V dropped 0 bases and J dropped 0 bases, with 14 bases sitting between them. In DNA form, the CDR3 reads TGTGCCACCAGCAGAGATGTGGGGGCCTCAGCTAACTATGGCTACACCTTC. Translating gives CATSRDVGASANYGYTF.

The V and J genes are TRBV5-1 and TRBJ1-2, with D hard to call. V lost 0 bases, J lost 0 bases, and 9 bases lay in between. The CDR3 consists of 15 residues. Germline V gene data show CDR1 as SGHRS and CDR2 as YFSETQ. CDR3 nucleotides: TGCGCCAGCAGCTTGGGTCATCTACCTAACTATGGCTACACCTTC. Protein product: CASSLGHLPNYGYTF.

The V and J genes are TRBV12-3 or TRBV12-4 and TRBJ2-7, with D possibly being TRBD1 (6 bases). This CDR3 contains 13 residues. The V gene lost 6 bases and the J gene lost 3 bases, with 12 bases spanning the gap. CDR3 loop: CASRNHRDYEQYF. In DNA, the CDR3 is TGTGCCAGCAGGAACCACAGGGACTACGAGCAGTACTTC.

Details on this clone: The sample holds other DNA sequences that translate to the same CDR3. CDR3 in amino acids: CASSVGGVYGYTF. As DNA, the CDR3 is TGTGCCAGCAGCGTAGGGGGTGTCTATGGCTACACCTTC. This rearrangement joins TRBV9 to TRBJ1-2; D remains ambiguous. The CDR3 loop spans 13 amino acids. V was shortened by 0 bases and J by 4 bases, with 7 bases between the two germline ends. Germline assignment: CDR1 SGDLS and CDR2 YYNGEE.

The CDR3 spells CASSYVAGRTEQFF. The CDR3 bases are TGTGCCAGCAGTTACGTTGCGGGTCGGACAGAGCAGTTCTTC. The V and J genes are TRBV6-2 or TRBV6-3 and TRBJ2-1, with D perhaps matching TRBD1 or TRBD2 (5 bases each). Germline CDR1 reads MNHEY; CDR2 reads SVGEGT. Trimming removed 2 bases at V and 10 bases at J, with 15 bases between. The length of the CDR3 is 14 residues.

V is TRBV9 and J is TRBJ1-4; weak D call: TRBD1 (6 bases). CDR1 is SGDLS, CDR2 YYNGEE, per germline. The CDR3 is 14 residues long. Trimming stripped 4 bases from V and 3 bases from J, with 10 bases between. CDR3 sequence reads: CASSRGAANEKLFF. As DNA, the CDR3 is TGTGCCAGCAGCAGGGGGGCCGCTAATGAAAAACTGTTTTTT.

This sequence joins TRBV14 and TRBJ1-1, with a weak D call TRBD1 (5 bases). CDR3 length: 18 amino acids. From germline, CDR1 is SGHDN and CDR2 FVKESK. V lost 0 bases and J lost 0, with 17 bases in between. CDR3: CASSQEIGTWGLNTEAFF. The CDR3 DNA follows: TGTGCCAGCAGCCAAGAGATCGGGACGTGGGGTCTGAACACTGAAGCTTTCTTT.

This clone was recorded once. J is TRBJ1-5 and V is TRBV15, with a weak D call TRBD1 (6 bases). V dropped 3 bases and J dropped 4 bases, with 16 bases sitting between them. In germline, CDR1 is LNHNV, CDR2 YYDKDF (reference sequence). This CDR3 is 16 amino acids long. The CDR3 is CATSRGAGPSNQPQHF. The CDR3 DNA reads as TGTGCCACCAGCAGGGGGGCGGGACCGAGTAATCAGCCCCAGCATTTT.